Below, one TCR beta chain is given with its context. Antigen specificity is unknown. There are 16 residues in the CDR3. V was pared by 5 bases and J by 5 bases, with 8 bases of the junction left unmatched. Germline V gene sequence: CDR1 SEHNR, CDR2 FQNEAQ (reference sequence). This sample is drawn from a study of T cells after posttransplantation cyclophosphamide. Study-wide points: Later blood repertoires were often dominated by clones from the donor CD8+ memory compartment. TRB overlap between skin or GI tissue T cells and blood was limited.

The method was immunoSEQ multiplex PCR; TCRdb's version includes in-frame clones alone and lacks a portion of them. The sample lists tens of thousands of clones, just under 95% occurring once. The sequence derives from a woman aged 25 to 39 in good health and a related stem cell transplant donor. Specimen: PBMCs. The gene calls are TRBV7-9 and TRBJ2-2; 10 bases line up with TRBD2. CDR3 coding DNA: TGTGCCAGCAGCACCTTAGCGGGGGGCCGGACCGGGGAGCTGTTTTTT. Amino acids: CASSTLAGGRTGELFF.